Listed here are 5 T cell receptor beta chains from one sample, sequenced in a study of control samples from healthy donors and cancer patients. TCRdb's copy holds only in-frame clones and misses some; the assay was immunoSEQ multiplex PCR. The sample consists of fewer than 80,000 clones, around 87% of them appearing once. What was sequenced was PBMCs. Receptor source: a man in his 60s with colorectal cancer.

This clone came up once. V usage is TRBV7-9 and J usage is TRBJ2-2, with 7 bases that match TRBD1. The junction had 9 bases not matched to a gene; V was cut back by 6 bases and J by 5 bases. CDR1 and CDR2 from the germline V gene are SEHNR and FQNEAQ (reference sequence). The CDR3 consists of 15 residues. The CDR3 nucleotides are TGTGCCAGCAGTTCCTATACACAGGGGACCGGGGAGCTGTTTTTT. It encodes CASSSYTQGTGELFF.

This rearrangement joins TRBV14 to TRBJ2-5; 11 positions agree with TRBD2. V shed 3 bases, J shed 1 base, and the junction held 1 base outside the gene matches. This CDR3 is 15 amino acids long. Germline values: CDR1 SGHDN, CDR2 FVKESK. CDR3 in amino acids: CASSQGLAVQETQYF. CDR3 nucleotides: TGTGCCAGCAGCCAGGGACTAGCGGTCCAAGAGACCCAGTACTTC. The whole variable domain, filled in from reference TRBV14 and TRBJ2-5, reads EAGVTQFPSHSVIEKGQTVTLRCDPISGHDNLYWYRRVMGKEIKFLLHFVKESKQDESGMPNNRFLAERTGGTYSTLKVQPAELEDSGVYFCASSQGLAVQETQYFGPGTRLLVL.

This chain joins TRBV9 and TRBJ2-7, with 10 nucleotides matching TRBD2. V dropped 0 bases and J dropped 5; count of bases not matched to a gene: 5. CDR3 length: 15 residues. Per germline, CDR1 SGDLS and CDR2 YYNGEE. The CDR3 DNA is TGTGCCAGCAGCGTAGGGGGACTAGCGATACACGAGCAGTACTTC. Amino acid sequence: CASSVGGLAIHEQYF.

CDR3 DNA: TGTGCCAGCAGTGAACGGGGCAGCCTTACTTCCTACGAGCAGTACTTC. It yields the protein CASSERGSLTSYEQYF. V usage is TRBV2 and J usage is TRBJ2-7; TRBD1 or TRBD2 may be the D gene (5 bases each). V was pared by 2 bases and J by 1 base, with 15 bases between. This CDR3 is 16 amino acids long. Per the germline V gene, CDR1 is SNHLY and CDR2 is FYNNEI. The whole variable domain, remainder taken from reference TRBV2 and TRBJ2-7, is EPEVTQTPSHQVTQMGQEVILRCVPISNHLYFYWYRQILGQKVEFLVSFYNNEISEKSEIFDDQFSVERPDGSNFTLKIRSTKLEDSAMYFCASSERGSLTSYEQYFGPGTRLTVT.

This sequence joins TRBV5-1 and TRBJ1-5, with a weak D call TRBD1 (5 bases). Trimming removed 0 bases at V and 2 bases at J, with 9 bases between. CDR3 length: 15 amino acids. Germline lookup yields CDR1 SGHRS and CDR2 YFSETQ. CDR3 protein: CASSLAGGGNQPQHF. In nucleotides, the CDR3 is TGCGCCAGCAGCTTGGCCGGGGGAGGCAATCAGCCCCAGCATTTT.